A single sample gave rise to the 27 T cell receptor beta chains below, sequenced in a study of cytomegalovirus exposure and HLA in healthy donors. PCR primers comprised 60 Vbeta and 13 Jbeta primers. The method was immunoSEQ multiplex PCR; TCRdb's version includes in-frame clones alone and lacks a portion of them. The table records around 110,000 clones, 70% to 80% of them present only once. Material: PBMCs. The receptor source for this set is a woman between 18 and 30 years old in good health and CMV-seronegative.

V and J are TRBV28 and TRBJ2-7, with TRBD1 matching over 8 bases. Germline V gene data show CDR1 as MDHEN and CDR2 as SYDVKM. The CDR3 is made up of 15 amino acids. V gave up 3 bases and J gave up 4 bases; unmatched junction bases: 8. The CDR3 reads CASSFVGQGTYEQYF. Here the CDR3 DNA reads TGTGCCAGCAGTTTTGTTGGACAGGGAACGTACGAGCAGTACTTC.

The chain is built from TRBV19 and TRBJ2-2; D is perhaps TRBD2 (5 bases). V lost 6 bases and J lost 10, with 18 bases in between. The CDR3 is made up of 14 amino acids. The germline gives CDR1 LNHDA, CDR2 SQIVND (reference sequence). CDR3: CASSPEGGHSELFF. CDR3 coding DNA: TGTGCCAGTAGCCCAGAAGGAGGTCACTCGGAGCTGTTTTTT. The whole variable domain, filled in from reference TRBV19 and TRBJ2-2, reads DGGITQSPKYLFRKEGQNVTLSCEQNLNHDAMYWYRQDPGQGLRLIYYSQIVNDFQKGDIAEGYSVSREKKESFPLTVTSAQKNPTAFYLCASSPEGGHSELFFGEGSRLTVL.

The V call is TRBV5-1, the J call TRBJ2-7; D perhaps matches TRBD1 (6 bases). The ends were cut back, 2 bases at V and 6 bases at J, with 12 bases in the middle. Germline loops: CDR1 SGHRS, CDR2 YFSETQ. This CDR3 spans 13 amino acids. The CDR3 loop reads CASSLQGSREQYF. The CDR3 DNA sequence: TGCGCCAGCAGCTTACAGGGCTCCCGCGAGCAGTACTTC.

This CDR3 reads CASSLETSTDTQYF. The CDR3 coding sequence is TGCGCCAGCAGCTTGGAAACTAGCACAGATACGCAGTATTTT. The gene calls are TRBV5-1 and TRBJ2-3, with D unresolved. From germline, CDR1 is SGHRS and CDR2 YFSETQ. Trimming removed 0 bases from V and 0 bases from J, with 5 bases in between. This CDR3 has 14 amino acids.

This chain connects TRBV28 to TRBJ1-1, with D possibly being TRBD1 (6 bases). The CDR3 contains 17 residues. CDR1 and CDR2 from the germline V gene are MDHEN and SYDVKM. Deletions cut 1 base from V and 1 base from J, with 16 bases between. The CDR3 spells CASSLFTGTGGNTEAFF. In nucleotides, the CDR3 is TGTGCCAGCAGTTTATTTACAGGGACCGGTGGGAACACTGAAGCTTTCTTT.

The chain is built from TRBV30 and TRBJ2-3; 8 nucleotides agree with TRBD2. J was trimmed by 2 bases and V by 5 bases; bases with no gene match: 6. Looked up from germline, CDR1 is GTSNPN and CDR2 is SVGIG (reference sequence). This CDR3 is built from 14 residues. The CDR3 DNA reads as TGTGCCTGGGGAGCGGGGGATACCACAGATACGCAGTATTTT. Protein: CAWGAGDTTDTQYF.

The V gene is TRBV4-2, the J gene TRBJ1-2, with a tentative D call TRBD1 (6 bases). Germline V lookup: CDR1 LGHNA, CDR2 YNFKEQ. CDR3 size: 14 residues. Trimming cost V 2 bases and J 4 bases, with 11 bases left between them. The DNA of the CDR3 is TGTGCCAGCAGCCAAAAAGGGGGGGTCTATGGCTACACCTTC. It yields the protein CASSQKGGVYGYTF.

V is TRBV6-1 and J is TRBJ2-2; 9 bases align to TRBD1. The germline V gene has CDR1 MNHNS and CDR2 SASEGT. V was clipped by 6 bases and J by 2 bases; unmatched bases: 4. The CDR3 has 15 amino acids. The CDR3 coding sequence is TGTGCCAGCAGCCACAGGGGGCGTAACACCGGGGAGCTGTTTTTT. Residues: CASSHRGRNTGELFF.

This chain uses TRBV5-4 with TRBJ2-7; a weak D match, TRBD2 (5 bases). Germline V gene sequence: CDR1 SGHNT, CDR2 YYREEE (reference sequence). The CDR3 runs 14 residues. Trimming cost V 0 bases and J 1 base, with 8 bases left between them. The CDR3 spells CASSLGRGSYEQYF. The CDR3 DNA reads as TGTGCCAGCAGCTTGGGGCGCGGGTCCTACGAGCAGTACTTC.

The rearrangement links TRBV19 to TRBJ1-4; possible D gene TRBD1, 5 bases. Germline CDR1 reads LNHDA; CDR2 reads SQIVND (reference sequence). V was cut by 6 bases and J by 0 bases, with 11 bases left in between. This CDR3 comprises 15 residues. The CDR3 reads CASSQGIATNEKLFF. DNA of the CDR3: TGTGCCAGTAGCCAGGGTATTGCAACTAATGAAAAACTGTTTTTT.

This sequence joins TRBV5-6 and TRBJ1-1; perhaps TRBD1 as D (5 bases). V lost 4 bases and J 1 base, leaving 14 bases between the germline ends. There are 15 residues in the CDR3. The germline V gene has CDR1 SGHDT and CDR2 YYEEEE. The CDR3: CASSPGGGRNTEAFF. The CDR3 DNA sequence: TGTGCCAGCAGCCCTGGGGGGGGAAGGAACACTGAAGCTTTCTTT.

The chain combines TRBV6-5 with TRBJ1-1; the D is unclear. Germline CDR1 is MNHEY and CDR2 is SVGAGI. V lost 5 bases and J lost 3, with 16 bases in between. CDR3 length equals 15 residues. The CDR3 DNA reads as TGTGCCAGCAGTCATCCGGCCGGGTACTACACTGAAGCTTTCTTT. Translated, it gives CASSHPAGYYTEAFF.

This clone was recorded only once. This chain connects TRBV19 to TRBJ1-2; TRBD1 matches at 8 bases. J was trimmed by 8 bases and V by 2 bases; bases with no gene match: 10. This CDR3 is 15 amino acids long. Germline CDR1 is LNHDA and CDR2 is SQIVND (reference sequence). The CDR3 nucleotides read TGTGCCAGTAGTATATCGCAGGGGGCGACGGGGGGCTACACCTTC. Protein product: CASSISQGATGGYTF.

This clone showed up just a few times. The chain couples TRBV28 to TRBJ1-2; a weak D match, TRBD1 (5 bases). The CDR3 loop spans 13 amino acids. CDR1 and CDR2 from the germline V gene are MDHEN and SYDVKM. V lost 3 bases and J lost 4, with 9 bases in between. CDR3 in amino acids: CASSFGRAYGYTF. CDR3 DNA: TGTGCCAGCAGTTTCGGCAGGGCCTATGGCTACACCTTC.

DNA of the CDR3: TGTGCCAGCAGTTCAAGTGACAGACCAAATTCACCCCTCCACTTT. It is translated as CASSSSDRPNSPLHF. The rearrangement links TRBV6-5 to TRBJ1-6, with D perhaps matching TRBD1 (5 bases). CDR3 length: 15 amino acids. The V gene lost 4 bases and the J gene lost 7 bases, with 14 bases spanning the gap. Looked up from germline, CDR1 is MNHEY and CDR2 is SVGAGI.

V gene TRBV5-1 combines with J gene TRBJ2-2; 16 bases fit TRBD2. The CDR3 has 21 amino acids. V was pared by 3 bases and J by 4 bases, with 15 bases of the junction left unmatched. Germline CDR1 SGHRS, CDR2 YFSETQ. CDR3 sequence: CASSSATPGLAGGRITGELFF. CDR3 coding DNA: TGCGCCAGCAGCTCCGCGACCCCGGGACTAGCGGGGGGGCGTATCACCGGGGAGCTGTTTTTT.

This clone was recorded once. The chain links TRBV29-1 to TRBJ1-4; 8 bases line up with TRBD1. The V segment lost 6 bases and the J segment 15 bases; nucleotides outside the gene matches: 12. Per germline, CDR1 SQVTM and CDR2 ANQGSEA. This CDR3 comprises 12 residues. As DNA, the CDR3 is TGCAGCGTAGCCGGACAGGGCCGGGAGGTGTTTTTT. Its protein is CSVAGQGREVFF.

This clone was picked up one time. The chain couples TRBV18 to TRBJ2-3, with 8 bases fitting TRBD1. V lost 4 bases and J lost 4; bases outside the gene matches: 7. Germline-derived CDR1 and CDR2 are KGHSH and LQKENI. The CDR3 contains 15 residues. The CDR3 reads CASSRTGTVADTQYF. The CDR3 DNA reads TGTGCCAGCTCACGGACAGGGACAGTGGCAGATACGCAGTATTTT.

The table lists this clone with a few counts. The V call is TRBV7-6, the J call TRBJ2-7; TRBD2 might be the D (6 bases). The CDR3 consists of 12 residues. The germline gives CDR1 SGHVS, CDR2 FNYEAQ. V lost 6 bases and J lost 7, with 13 bases in between. CDR3 region: CASRGEVREQYF. The CDR3 coding sequence is TGTGCCAGCAGGGGGGAGGTACGGGAGCAGTACTTC.

The CDR3 coding sequence is TGCGCCAGCAGAACAGGGGGCACAGATACGCAGTATTTT. Its translation is CASRTGGTDTQYF. The rearrangement links TRBV5-1 to TRBJ2-3; the match to TRBD1 covers 7 bases. This CDR3 has 13 amino acids. After removal of 5 bases from V and 1 base from J, the junction contained 1 base not matched to a gene. Germline V gene data show CDR1 as SGHRS and CDR2 as YFSETQ.

V and J are TRBV28 and TRBJ1-2; 9 bases match TRBD1. The CDR3 loop spans 15 amino acids. Trimming took 5 bases from V and 8 from J; bases not matched to a gene: 12. CDR1 MDHEN and CDR2 SYDVKM come from the germline V gene. In DNA, the CDR3 is TGTGCCAGCAGTCTCCGGGACAGGGCGGTCTACGGCTACACCTTC. This translates into CASSLRDRAVYGYTF.

This chain joins TRBV7-2 and TRBJ2-7; 12 bases are shared with TRBD2. The CDR3 is 16 residues long. V shed 1 base and J 7 bases; nucleotides not matched to a gene: 8. From germline, CDR1 is SGHTA and CDR2 FQGNSA. CDR3 protein: CASSLDVLAGGREQYF. CDR3 bases: TGTGCCAGCAGCTTAGATGTTCTAGCGGGGGGGAGGGAGCAGTACTTC.

This sequence joins TRBV19 and TRBJ2-7; D possibly corresponds to TRBD1 (5 bases). Germline CDR1 reads LNHDA; CDR2 reads SQIVND (reference sequence). The ends were cut back, 4 bases at V and 5 bases at J, with 15 bases in the middle. This CDR3 spans 14 amino acids. The CDR3 spells CASSRGSLGNEQYF. In DNA form, the CDR3 reads TGTGCCAGTAGTAGGGGCTCCCTTGGGAACGAGCAGTACTTC.

This chain connects TRBV4-1 to TRBJ1-2; possibly TRBD1 for D (6 bases). V gave up 3 bases and J gave up 2 bases, with 16 bases separating them. The CDR3 has 16 residues. Looked up from germline, CDR1 is MGHRA and CDR2 is YSYEKL. CDR3 in DNA: TGCGCCAGCAGCCACCCCGACAACAGGGTGAACTATGGCTACACCTTC. It is translated as CASSHPDNRVNYGYTF.

A few counts support this clone. V is TRBV2 and J is TRBJ2-6; D is ambiguous. The length of the CDR3 is 14 residues. Trimming pared 7 bases from V and 1 base from J, leaving 8 bases between. Germline loops: CDR1 SNHLY, CDR2 FYNNEI. The CDR3 protein is CASMRESGANVLTF. CDR3 bases: TGTGCCAGCATGAGAGAATCTGGGGCCAACGTCCTGACTTTC. Full variable domain (outside the CDR3, taken from reference TRBV2 and TRBJ2-6): EPEVTQTPSHQVTQMGQEVILRCVPISNHLYFYWYRQILGQKVEFLVSFYNNEISEKSEIFDDQFSVERPDGSNFTLKIRSTKLEDSAMYFCASMRESGANVLTFGAGSRLTVL.

This clone was observed a handful of times. The V and J genes are TRBV6-1 and TRBJ1-2, with 8 nucleotides matching TRBD1. CDR3 size: 16 residues. Trimming removed 5 bases from V and 3 bases from J; junction bases left unmatched: 11. The germline gives CDR1 MNHNS, CDR2 SASEGT. The CDR3 loop reads CASSQEPGGAYYGYTF. DNA of the CDR3: TGTGCCAGCAGTCAAGAACCAGGGGGCGCTTACTATGGCTACACCTTC.

The gene calls are TRBV5-1 and TRBJ1-2; D unclear. CDR3 length: 14 amino acids. Trimming cost V 0 bases and J 4 bases, with 10 bases left between them. Germline-derived CDR1 and CDR2 are SGHRS and YFSETQ. The CDR3 loop is CASSLDSSVYGYTF. The CDR3 region has the DNA TGCGCCAGCAGCTTGGACAGTTCCGTCTATGGCTACACCTTC.